These 30 T cell receptor beta chains came from one sample sequenced in a study of T cells in Graves' hyperthyroidism and ophthalmopathy. Amplified regions were TCR beta CDR3 sequences from RNA transcripts. First-round RT-PCR with HTBI primers amplified the TCR CDR3 region. TCRdb independently ran MiXCR on the multiplex PCR reads; one entry per CDR3 protein. The sample carries approximately 400,000 distinct CDR3 sequences, about 18% recorded once. The source material was blood. These receptor sequences come from a woman aged 18-29 years with Graves' hyperthyroidism.

This clonotype appeared a few times. In nucleotides, the CDR3 is TGTGCCAGCAGTGAAGAGGGGGTTTGGAACACCATATATTTT. It is translated as CASSEEGVWNTIYF. The J gene is TRBJ1-3, the V gene TRBV2, with D perhaps TRBD1 (6 bases). V lost 1 base and J lost 7, with 11 bases in between. Germline V CDR1 and CDR2: SNHLY, FYNNEI. The CDR3 runs to 14 residues.

Comments on this clonotype: This sequence may be a read error, since a much larger clone differs from it by one base. The chain is built from TRBV5-5 and TRBJ1-1, with TRBD1 as a possible D gene (5 bases). The length of the CDR3 is 16 residues. The germline gives CDR1 SGHKS, CDR2 YYEKEE (reference sequence). V gave up 7 bases and J gave up 1 base, with 20 bases separating them. The CDR3 here is CASGGPERYQNTEAFF. The CDR3 nucleotides are TGTGCCAGCGGGGGTCCGGAAAGGTATCAGAACACTGAAGCTTTCTTT.

The rearrangement joins TRBV6-1 to TRBJ2-7; 7 bases fit TRBD2. The CDR3 loop spans 14 amino acids. Germline-derived CDR1 and CDR2 are MNHNS and SASEGT. The V segment lost 6 bases and the J segment 7 bases; nucleotides outside the gene matches: 12. CDR3 nucleotides: TGTGCCAGCAGAGAAATGCAGCGGGGTAGTGAGCAGTACTTC. This gives the protein CASREMQRGSEQYF.

This clonotype was detected ten times or more. The chain links TRBV18 to TRBJ1-1; 11 nucleotides line up with TRBD1. Germline V gene sequence: CDR1 KGHSH, CDR2 LQKENI. The CDR3 is made up of 17 amino acids. V gave up 3 bases and J gave up 5 bases; unmatched junction bases: 11. The CDR3 nucleotides are TGTGCCAGCTCACCGGTCGGGACAGGGGGATCGGGAACTGAAGCTTTCTTT. Translation gives CASSPVGTGGSGTEAFF.

The chain recombines TRBV27 with TRBJ1-2; D is undetermined. The V gene's germline CDR1 is MNHEY and CDR2 SMNVEV (reference sequence). CDR3 length: 13 amino acids. Trimming shortened V by 4 bases and J by 14 bases, and 20 bases separated the two germline ends. CDR3 protein: CASSSAPSSWCTF. CDR3 DNA: TGTGCCAGCAGTTCCGCCCCCTCATCATGGTGTACCTTC.

This clonotype was seen at least ten times. V gene TRBV6-1 combines with J gene TRBJ1-5; unclear D gene. Germline-derived CDR1 and CDR2 are MNHNS and SASEGT. CDR3 length: 15 residues. Trimming took off 2 bases at V and 0 bases at J, with 8 bases between the two ends. The CDR3 coding sequence is TGTGCCAGCAGTGAATACCAGTATAGCAATCAGCCCCAGCATTTT. It encodes CASSEYQYSNQPQHF.

This clonotype was seen many times. This sequence joins TRBV5-1 and TRBJ2-7, with a weak D call TRBD1 (6 bases). CDR1 is SGHRS, CDR2 YFSETQ, per germline. The CDR3 sequence is 15 residues long. Trimming stripped 0 bases from V and 1 base from J, with 11 bases between. The CDR3 DNA follows: TGCGCCAGCAGCTTGGCCCCAGGGGTATCCTACGAGCAGTACTTC. Amino acids: CASSLAPGVSYEQYF.

There are many counts of this clonotype. For the CDR3, the DNA is TGTGCCAGCAGTCCCCAGGGGTCGGAAAACACCGGGGAGCTGTTTTTT. It is translated as CASSPQGSENTGELFF. The chain carries TRBV6-4 and TRBJ2-2; D perhaps matches TRBD1 (6 bases). V lost 5 bases, J lost 2 bases, and 15 bases lay in between. This CDR3 has 16 residues. Germline CDR1 MRHNA, CDR2 SNTAGT.

This clonotype was detected a few times. CDR3 sequence: CASSLVGGAWETQYF. CDR3 sequence (DNA): TGTGCCAGCAGCTTGGTCGGGGGGGCCTGGGAGACCCAGTACTTC. This chain uses TRBV7-8 with TRBJ2-5; TRBD2 matches at 8 bases. The CDR3 covers 15 residues. The germline gives CDR1 SGHVS, CDR2 FQNEAQ. V trimming: 3 bases; J trimming: 5 bases; junction bases outside the gene matches: 8.

Many counts were recorded for this clonotype. The chain links TRBV20-1 to TRBJ1-2, with D perhaps TRBD1 (6 bases). The V gene's germline CDR1 is DFQATT and CDR2 SNEGSKA (reference sequence). V was shortened by 7 bases and J by 4 bases, with 16 bases between the two germline ends. The CDR3 consists of 13 residues. The DNA of the CDR3 is TGCAGTGGCCTGGGGGCAATGATCTATGGCTACACCTTC. Protein product: CSGLGAMIYGYTF.

This clonotype appeared many times. The chain joins TRBV7-6 to TRBJ2-7; no clear D. The germline V and J ends were trimmed by 1 base and 2 bases, with 6 bases remaining between them. Germline V lookup: CDR1 SGHVS, CDR2 FNYEAQ. This CDR3 is built from 13 residues. CDR3 sequence reads: CASSLESPYEQYF. For the CDR3, the DNA is TGTGCCAGCAGCTTAGAGTCTCCCTACGAGCAGTACTTC.

This sequence joins TRBV6-2 or TRBV6-3 and TRBJ2-7; D gene ambiguous. The CDR3 is made up of 14 amino acids. Germline V gene data show CDR1 as MNHEY and CDR2 as SVGEGT. The V gene lost 0 bases and the J gene lost 5 bases, with 11 bases spanning the gap. This CDR3 reads CASSYSYASNEQYF. The CDR3 DNA follows: TGTGCCAGCAGTTACTCGTACGCCAGCAACGAGCAGTACTTC.

This clonotype was picked up many times. The rearrangement links TRBV7-2 to TRBJ1-5, with 8 bases lining up with TRBD1. There are 19 residues in the CDR3. The V and J ends lost 5 bases and 3 bases, in that order; junction bases with no gene match: 18. CDR1 and CDR2 from the germline V gene are SGHTA and FQGNSA. The CDR3 DNA follows: TGTGCCAGCAGCCCCCAAAGGACAGGGACCATGTGGAACAATCAGCCCCAGCATTTT. Translated: CASSPQRTGTMWNNQPQHF.

This clonotype has ten or more counts. V and J are TRBV27 and TRBJ1-2; 7 bases agree with TRBD1. The CDR3 has 14 residues. The V gene's germline CDR1 is MNHEY and CDR2 SMNVEV (reference sequence). With V trimmed by 2 bases and J by 6 bases, 6 bases remained unmatched. The CDR3 is CASSLTTGLDGYTF. In nucleotides, the CDR3 is TGTGCCAGCAGTTTAACGACAGGGCTGGATGGCTACACCTTC.

This clonotype appeared many times. The chain links TRBV27 to TRBJ1-1; 9 bases agree with TRBD1. The germline gives CDR1 MNHEY, CDR2 SMNVEV (reference sequence). V was clipped by 4 bases and J by 5 bases; unmatched bases: 20. The length of the CDR3 is 19 residues. CDR3 amino acids: CASSSKPTRQGEWGTEAFF. Written as DNA, the CDR3 is TGTGCCAGCAGTTCCAAACCTACTCGACAGGGGGAGTGGGGGACTGAAGCTTTCTTT.

This clonotype came up many times. The chain employs TRBV6-5 and TRBJ1-2; D uncertain. Germline CDR1 is MNHEY and CDR2 is SVGAGI. Trimming shortened V by 3 bases and J by 8 bases, and 13 bases separated the two germline ends. This CDR3 spans 13 amino acids. This CDR3 reads CASSYGRSEGYTF. The CDR3, as DNA: TGTGCCAGCAGTTATGGGCGGAGTGAGGGCTACACCTTC.

This clonotype has a count of ten or more. The chain couples TRBV6-9 to TRBJ1-5; D ambiguous. The CDR3 runs to 16 residues. In germline, CDR1 is MNHGY, CDR2 SVAAGI. The V end was cut by 2 bases, the J end by 2 bases, with 13 bases between. The CDR3 DNA is TGTGCCAGCAGTTATCTGGTGCCCCGACGCAATCAGCCCCAGCATTTT. Protein sequence: CASSYLVPRRNQPQHF.

This clonotype was seen many times. The chain carries TRBV28 and TRBJ2-2; possibly TRBD1 for D (5 bases). Germline lookup yields CDR1 MDHEN and CDR2 SYDVKM. The CDR3 runs 14 residues. The V end lost 5 bases, the J end lost 4 bases, and 11 bases lay between the germline ends. The CDR3 is CASSQGDGTGELFF. CDR3 nucleotide sequence: TGTGCCAGCAGTCAGGGCGATGGCACCGGGGAGCTGTTTTTT.

This clonotype was seen at least ten times. The gene calls are TRBV6-5 and TRBJ1-1; D is uncertain. Germline V lookup: CDR1 MNHEY, CDR2 SVGAGI. The CDR3 extends over 16 amino acids. V was pared by 8 bases and J by 4 bases, with 23 bases between. The CDR3 coding sequence is TGTGCCAGCCGGTACGGTAGGAGGGCCCGGGGCACTGAAGCTTTCTTT. It is translated as CASRYGRRARGTEAFF.

In this sample, this clonotype turned up many times. V gene TRBV20-1 combines with J gene TRBJ2-4; D not certain. The V end lost 1 base, the J end lost 1 base, and 5 bases lay between the germline ends. This CDR3 is 13 amino acids long. CDR1 DFQATT and CDR2 SNEGSKA come from the germline V gene (reference sequence). CDR3 region: CSARGWAKNIQYF. The DNA of the CDR3 is TGCAGTGCTAGAGGGTGGGCCAAAAACATTCAGTACTTC.

This chain connects TRBV12-3 or TRBV12-4 to TRBJ1-5; maybe TRBD1 (6 bases). V lost 5 bases, J lost 5 bases, and 10 bases lay in between. The CDR3 is 13 residues long. DNA for the CDR3: TGTGCCAGCAGTATGAACAGGGATCAGCCCCAGCATTTT. Its protein is CASSMNRDQPQHF.

Many counts were recorded for this clonotype. The chain employs TRBV9 and TRBJ1-1; D gene unclear. This CDR3 region has 13 residues. Trimming shortened V by 2 bases and J by 0 bases, and 5 bases separated the two germline ends. Germline lookup yields CDR1 SGDLS and CDR2 YYNGEE. CDR3 residues: CASSVSLNTEAFF. Here the CDR3 DNA reads TGTGCCAGCAGCGTTAGTTTGAACACTGAAGCTTTCTTT.

CDR3 sequence reads: CASSTKNTEAFF. CDR3 sequence (DNA): TGTGCCAGCAGTACCAAGAACACTGAAGCTTTCTTT. The rearrangement links TRBV12-3 or TRBV12-4 to TRBJ1-1; no reliable D call. Trimming cost V 5 bases and J 1 base, with 5 bases left between them. This CDR3 is built from 12 residues.

The chain carries TRBV6-5 and TRBJ2-7; D is unresolved. This CDR3 region has 14 residues. V was shortened by 4 bases and J by 2 bases, with 12 bases between the two germline ends. Germline CDR1 reads MNHEY; CDR2 reads SVGAGI. CDR3 residues: CASSSPRGTYEQYF. CDR3 nucleotide sequence: TGTGCCAGCAGTTCCCCCCGCGGTACCTACGAGCAGTACTTC.

This clonotype was counted many times. V gene TRBV2 combines with J gene TRBJ2-5; 14 nucleotides agree with TRBD2. Trimming at V came to 10 bases and at J to 4 bases, leaving 8 bases not matched to a gene. The CDR3 runs 15 residues. The V gene's germline CDR1 is SNHLY and CDR2 FYNNEI. The CDR3 nucleotides are TGTGCCACCCTGACTAGCGGGGGGGCAGGAGAGACCCAGTACTTC. Protein: CATLTSGGAGETQYF.

This clonotype occurred many times. The chain has TRBV27 and TRBJ1-3; 7 bases match TRBD1. The CDR3 spans 16 residues. In germline, CDR1 is MNHEY, CDR2 SMNVEV (reference sequence). Trimming removed 6 bases from V and 2 bases from J; junction bases left unmatched: 10. DNA of the CDR3: TGTGCCAGCAGCCCTGGGGGACAGCGACCTGGAAACACCATATATTTT. Its translation: CASSPGGQRPGNTIYF.

The table lists this clonotype with many counts. The chain joins TRBV5-1 to TRBJ1-1; D unresolved. With 4 bases removed from V and 1 base from J, the gap between germline ends came to 11 bases. CDR1 is SGHRS, CDR2 YFSETQ, per germline. The CDR3 is 14 amino acids. The CDR3 region is CASSLDMSNTEAFF. DNA of the CDR3: TGCGCCAGCAGCCTCGACATGTCGAACACTGAAGCTTTCTTT.

A few counts support this clonotype. The V and J genes are TRBV11-3 and TRBJ1-1; perhaps TRBD1 as D (5 bases). The CDR3 consists of 15 residues. Looked up from germline, CDR1 is SGHNT and CDR2 is YENEEA. V lost 5 bases to trimming and J lost 4 bases, with 17 bases between them. For the CDR3, the DNA is TGTGCCAGCAGCAAAGCGGGGACTAAGGGCACTGAAGCTTTCTTT. Encoded protein: CASSKAGTKGTEAFF.

This clonotype was recorded many times. This rearrangement joins TRBV30 to TRBJ1-5; perhaps TRBD1 as D (5 bases). Per the germline V gene, CDR1 is GTSNPN and CDR2 is SVGIG (reference sequence). With 0 bases removed from V and 1 base from J, the gap between germline ends came to 10 bases. The length of the CDR3 is 15 residues. This chain's CDR3 is CAWSVGVRSNQPQHF. CDR3 in DNA: TGTGCCTGGAGTGTAGGGGTAAGGAGCAATCAGCCCCAGCATTTT.

Note on this clonotype: This may be a read error: a much more frequent sequence differs by one nucleotide. The chain combines TRBV6-1 with TRBJ2-5, with D maybe TRBD1 (7 bases). This CDR3 comprises 15 residues. With 7 bases removed from V and 2 bases from J, the gap between germline ends came to 17 bases. From germline, CDR1 is MNHNS and CDR2 SASEGT. The CDR3 sequence is CASIPTPGGQETQYF. The CDR3 nucleotides are TGTGCCAGCATCCCCACCCCAGGGGGGCAAGAGACCCAGTACTTC.